Listed here are 6 T cell receptor beta chains from one sample, sequenced in a study of shared clonotypes between healthy human individuals. Libraries were prepared by immunoSEQ multiplex PCR; TCRdb keeps only in-frame clonotypes and omits some of them. The table shows some 530,000 clones, with approximately 80% occurring only once. Sequenced material: PBMCs. These receptor sequences come from a woman aged 40 to 50 in good health. Some clones in this sample may be carry-over from other donors' samples.

CDR3 residues: CASSPPTGLAGGVEQFF. The CDR3 DNA sequence: TGTGCCAGCAGCCCCCCAACGGGACTAGCGGGAGGCGTTGAGCAGTTCTTC. V and J are TRBV7-9 and TRBJ2-1; 15 nucleotides align to TRBD2. This CDR3 comprises 17 residues. The germline gives CDR1 SEHNR, CDR2 FQNEAQ (reference sequence). The ends lost 5 bases at V and 9 bases at J; junction bases unmatched: 11.

About this clone itself: Other nucleotide sequences from this sample produce the same CDR3. The V and J genes are TRBV6-5 and TRBJ1-5; D call uncertain. The CDR3 spans 13 residues. Germline V lookup: CDR1 MNHEY, CDR2 SVGAGI. Trimming removed 0 bases at V and 4 bases at J, with 4 bases between. CDR3 amino acids: CASSYSRNQPQHF. The CDR3 DNA follows: TGTGCCAGCAGTTACTCGAGGAATCAGCCCCAGCATTTT.

As DNA, the CDR3 is TGTGCCAGCAGCCTTCAATTCGGGGGGCTCTACAATGAGCAGTTCTTC. This translates into CASSLQFGGLYNEQFF. The gene calls are TRBV7-9 and TRBJ2-1; maybe TRBD2 (7 bases). The CDR3 consists of 16 residues. Germline CDR1 reads SEHNR; CDR2 reads FQNEAQ (reference sequence). V was trimmed by 5 bases and J by 3 bases, leaving 17 bases between them.

V and J are TRBV2 and TRBJ2-5; D gene uncertain. CDR3 length: 11 amino acids. V was pared by 7 bases and J by 1 base, with 4 bases between. Germline-derived CDR1 and CDR2 are SNHLY and FYNNEI. The CDR3 DNA is TGTGCCAGCACCAGCCAAGAGACCCAGTACTTC. The encoded protein is CASTSQETQYF.

V and J are TRBV5-1 and TRBJ1-1, with D tentatively TRBD1 (6 bases). V dropped 2 bases and J dropped 0 bases, with 11 bases sitting between them. This CDR3 spans 15 amino acids. From germline, CDR1 is SGHRS and CDR2 YFSETQ. The CDR3 is CASSFQGSLNTEAFF. The CDR3 DNA sequence: TGCGCCAGCAGCTTTCAGGGGAGTTTGAACACTGAAGCTTTCTTT.

This clone has only one observation. J is TRBJ2-1 and V is TRBV2; 10 bases agree with TRBD2. This CDR3 region has 17 residues. Germline CDR1 SNHLY, CDR2 FYNNEI. Trimming cost V 2 bases and J 7 bases; bases outside gene matches: 11. The CDR3 coding sequence is TGTGCCAGCAGTGAAAGGGTCCGGACTAGCGGAAGGAATGAGCAGTTCTTC. Translation: CASSERVRTSGRNEQFF. Supplemented by reference TRBV2 and TRBJ2-1, the full variable domain reads EPEVTQTPSHQVTQMGQEVILRCVPISNHLYFYWYRQILGQKVEFLVSFYNNEISEKSEIFDDQFSVERPDGSNFTLKIRSTKLEDSAMYFCASSERVRTSGRNEQFFGPGTRLTVL.